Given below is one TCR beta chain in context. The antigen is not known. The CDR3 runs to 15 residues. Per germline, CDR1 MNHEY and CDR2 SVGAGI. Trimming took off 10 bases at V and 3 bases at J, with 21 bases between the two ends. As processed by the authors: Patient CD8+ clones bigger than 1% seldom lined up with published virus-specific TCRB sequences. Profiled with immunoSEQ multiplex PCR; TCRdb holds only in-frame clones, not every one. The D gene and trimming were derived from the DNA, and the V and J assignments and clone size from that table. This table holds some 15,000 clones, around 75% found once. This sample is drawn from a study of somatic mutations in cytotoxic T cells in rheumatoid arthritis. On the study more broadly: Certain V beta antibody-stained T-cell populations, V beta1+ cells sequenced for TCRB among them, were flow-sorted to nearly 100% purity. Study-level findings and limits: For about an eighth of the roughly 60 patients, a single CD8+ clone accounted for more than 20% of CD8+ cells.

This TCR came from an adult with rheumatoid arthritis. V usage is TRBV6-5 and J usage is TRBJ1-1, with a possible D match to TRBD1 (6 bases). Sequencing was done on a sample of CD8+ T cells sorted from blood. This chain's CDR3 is CATTLVGGADTEAFF. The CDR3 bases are TGTGCCACAACGCTCGTGGGGGGGGCAGACACTGAAGCTTTCTTT.